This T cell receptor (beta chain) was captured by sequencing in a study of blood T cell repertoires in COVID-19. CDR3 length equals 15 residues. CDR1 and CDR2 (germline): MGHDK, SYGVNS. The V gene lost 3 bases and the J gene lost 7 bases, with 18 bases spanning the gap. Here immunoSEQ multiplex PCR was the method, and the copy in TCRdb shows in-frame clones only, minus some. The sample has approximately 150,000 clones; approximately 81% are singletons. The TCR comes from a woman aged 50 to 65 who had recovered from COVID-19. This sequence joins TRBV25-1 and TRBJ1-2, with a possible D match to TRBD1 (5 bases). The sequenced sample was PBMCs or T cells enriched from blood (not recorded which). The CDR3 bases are TGTGCCAGCAGTGATAGGGGCCACAGGCGCGGTGGCTACACCTTC. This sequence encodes CASSDRGHRRGGYTF.